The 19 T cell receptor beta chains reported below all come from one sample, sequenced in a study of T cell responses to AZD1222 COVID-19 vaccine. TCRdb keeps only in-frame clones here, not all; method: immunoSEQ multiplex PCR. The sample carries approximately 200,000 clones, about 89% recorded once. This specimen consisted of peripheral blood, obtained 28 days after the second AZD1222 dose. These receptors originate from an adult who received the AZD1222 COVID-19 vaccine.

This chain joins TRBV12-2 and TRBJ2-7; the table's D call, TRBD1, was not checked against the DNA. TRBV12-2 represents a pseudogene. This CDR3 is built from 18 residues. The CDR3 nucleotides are TGTGCAAGTCGCCCACGGGACAGGGATAGATTCTTCTCCTACGAGCAGTACTTC. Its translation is CASRPRDRDRFFSYEQYF.

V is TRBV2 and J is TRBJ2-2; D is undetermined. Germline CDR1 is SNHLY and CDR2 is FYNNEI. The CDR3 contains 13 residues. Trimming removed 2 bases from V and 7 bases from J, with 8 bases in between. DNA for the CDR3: TGTGCCAGCAGTGAACAACTTTACGGGGAGCTGTTTTTT. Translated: CASSEQLYGELFF.

The CDR3 bases are TGTGCCAGCAGTCCACTAGCGGGAGGGGTCGAGCAGTACTTC. As protein: CASSPLAGGVEQYF. The chain has TRBV7-2 and TRBJ2-7; TRBD2 matches at 13 bases. Trimming took 6 bases from V and 6 from J; bases not matched to a gene: 5. The CDR3 contains 14 residues. In germline, CDR1 is SGHTA, CDR2 FQGNSA.

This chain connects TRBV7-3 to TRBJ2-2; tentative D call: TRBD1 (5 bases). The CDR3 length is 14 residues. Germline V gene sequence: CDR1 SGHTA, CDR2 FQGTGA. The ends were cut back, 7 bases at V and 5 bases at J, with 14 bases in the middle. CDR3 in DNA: TGTGCCAGCACTCAGGGAATAGGAACCGGGGAGCTGTTTTTT. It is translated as CASTQGIGTGELFF.

The CDR3 sequence is CASSSSGGARTEAFF. In DNA, the CDR3 is TGCGCCAGCAGCTCCTCAGGGGGCGCGAGGACTGAAGCTTTCTTT. The chain carries TRBV5-1 and TRBJ1-1, with 8 nucleotides matching TRBD1. Per germline, CDR1 SGHRS and CDR2 YFSETQ. J was trimmed by 5 bases and V by 3 bases; bases with no gene match: 9. This CDR3 comprises 15 residues.

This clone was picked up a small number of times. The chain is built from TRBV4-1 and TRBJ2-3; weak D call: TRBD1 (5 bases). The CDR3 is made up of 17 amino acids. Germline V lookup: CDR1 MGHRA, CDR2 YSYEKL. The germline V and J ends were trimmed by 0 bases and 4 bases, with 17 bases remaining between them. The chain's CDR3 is CASSQDPTPWGPDTQYF. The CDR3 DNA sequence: TGCGCCAGCAGCCAAGATCCTACCCCGTGGGGCCCAGATACGCAGTATTTT.

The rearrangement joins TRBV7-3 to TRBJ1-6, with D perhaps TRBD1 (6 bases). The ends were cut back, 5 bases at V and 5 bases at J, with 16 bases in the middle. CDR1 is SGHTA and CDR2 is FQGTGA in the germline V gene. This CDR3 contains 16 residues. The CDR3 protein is CASSQGQGRDNSPLHF. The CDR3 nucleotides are TGTGCCAGCAGCCAGGGGCAGGGCAGAGATAATTCACCCCTCCACTTT.

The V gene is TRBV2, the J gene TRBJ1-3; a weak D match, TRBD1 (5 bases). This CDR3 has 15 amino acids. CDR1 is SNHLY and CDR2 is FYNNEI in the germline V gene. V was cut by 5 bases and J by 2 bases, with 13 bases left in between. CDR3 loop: CASSRGSGAGNTIYF. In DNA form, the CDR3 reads TGTGCCAGCAGTAGGGGCTCCGGAGCTGGAAACACCATATATTTT.

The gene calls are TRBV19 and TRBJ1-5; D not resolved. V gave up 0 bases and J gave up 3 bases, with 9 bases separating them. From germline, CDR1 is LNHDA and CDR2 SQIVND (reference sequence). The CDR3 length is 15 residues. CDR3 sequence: CASSIDGGYNQPQHF. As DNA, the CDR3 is TGTGCCAGTAGTATAGACGGAGGATACAATCAGCCCCAGCATTTT.

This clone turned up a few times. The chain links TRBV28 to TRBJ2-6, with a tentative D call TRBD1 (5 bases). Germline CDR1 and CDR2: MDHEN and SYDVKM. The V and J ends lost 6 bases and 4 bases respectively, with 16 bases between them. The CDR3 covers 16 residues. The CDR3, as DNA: TGTGCCAGCAGAATATATGCAGGGTCCGGGGCCAACGTCCTGACTTTC. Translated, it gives CASRIYAGSGANVLTF.

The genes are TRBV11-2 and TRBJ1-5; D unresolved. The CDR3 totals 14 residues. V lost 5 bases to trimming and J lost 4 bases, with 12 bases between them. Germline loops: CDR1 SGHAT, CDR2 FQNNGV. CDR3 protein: CASSALNGNQPQHF. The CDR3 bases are TGTGCCAGCAGCGCCCTTAACGGTAATCAGCCCCAGCATTTT.

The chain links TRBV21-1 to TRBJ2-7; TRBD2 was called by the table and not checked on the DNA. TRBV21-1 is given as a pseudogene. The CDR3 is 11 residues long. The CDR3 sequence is CASSSSSEQYF. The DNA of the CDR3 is TGTGCCAGCAGCAGTAGTTCCGAGCAGTACTTC.

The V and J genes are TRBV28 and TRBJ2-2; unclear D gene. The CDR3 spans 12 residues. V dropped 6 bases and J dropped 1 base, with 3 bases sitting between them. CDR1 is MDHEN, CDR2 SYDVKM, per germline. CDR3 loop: CASRENTGELFF. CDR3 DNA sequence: TGTGCCAGCAGGGAGAACACCGGGGAGCTGTTTTTT.

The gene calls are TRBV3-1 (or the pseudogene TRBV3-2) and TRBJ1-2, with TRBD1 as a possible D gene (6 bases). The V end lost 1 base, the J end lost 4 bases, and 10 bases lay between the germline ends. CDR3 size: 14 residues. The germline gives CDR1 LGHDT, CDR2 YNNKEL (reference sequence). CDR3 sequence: CASSQAGRGYGYTF. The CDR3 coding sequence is TGTGCCAGCAGCCAAGCCGGCAGGGGCTATGGCTACACCTTC.

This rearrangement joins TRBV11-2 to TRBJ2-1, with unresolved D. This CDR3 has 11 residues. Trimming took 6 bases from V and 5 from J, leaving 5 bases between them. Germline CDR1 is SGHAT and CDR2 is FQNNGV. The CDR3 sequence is CASRLNNEQFF. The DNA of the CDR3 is TGTGCCAGCAGGTTAAACAATGAGCAGTTCTTC.

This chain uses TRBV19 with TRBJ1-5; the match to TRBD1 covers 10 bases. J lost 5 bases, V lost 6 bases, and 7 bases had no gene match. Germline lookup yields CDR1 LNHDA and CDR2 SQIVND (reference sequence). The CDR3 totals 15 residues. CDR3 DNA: TGTGCCAGTAGATCGGGACAGGGGATTTATCAGCCCCAGCATTTT. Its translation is CASRSGQGIYQPQHF.

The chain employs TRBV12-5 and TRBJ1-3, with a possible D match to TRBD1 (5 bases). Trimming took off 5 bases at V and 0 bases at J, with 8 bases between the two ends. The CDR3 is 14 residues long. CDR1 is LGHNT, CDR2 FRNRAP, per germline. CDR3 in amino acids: CASGTGSSGNTIYF. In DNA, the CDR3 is TGTGCTAGTGGTACAGGCTCCTCTGGAAACACCATATATTTT.

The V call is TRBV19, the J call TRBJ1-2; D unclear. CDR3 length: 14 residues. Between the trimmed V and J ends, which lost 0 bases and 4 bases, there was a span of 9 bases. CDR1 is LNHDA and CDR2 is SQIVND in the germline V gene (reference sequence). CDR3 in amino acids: CASSIEEDGYGYTF. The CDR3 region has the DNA TGTGCCAGTAGTATAGAAGAGGACGGCTATGGCTACACCTTC.

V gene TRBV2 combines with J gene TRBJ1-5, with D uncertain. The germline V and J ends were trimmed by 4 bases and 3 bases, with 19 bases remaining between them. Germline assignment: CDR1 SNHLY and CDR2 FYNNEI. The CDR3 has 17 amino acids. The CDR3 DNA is TGTGCCAGCAGTGGGGTGAGGGTTGGGAAAAACAATCAGCCCCAGCATTTT. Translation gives CASSGVRVGKNNQPQHF.